Reported below is one TCR beta chain. Which antigen it targets is not known. No base-level quality is on record; no much larger clone is a single base apart. These data originate in a study of cytomegalovirus exposure and HLA in healthy donors (dated by TCRdb to the late 2010s). About the full investigation: An earlier analysis of approximately 600 of the donors reported approximately 290 Gb of sequence data and approximately 110 million unique TCR beta sequences from some 180 million T cells. The number of typed donors differed by locus: roughly 629-640 for A, B, C, DRB1 and DQB1; roughly 510 for DQA1; approximately 600 for DPA1; and roughly 450 for DPB1. The T cell repertoires of 670 or so subjects were profiled by immunosequencing and related to cytomegalovirus serostatus. Across approximately 400 genotyped donors of the cohort, an average of approximately 220,000 unique TCR beta nucleotide sequences per donor were sequenced, and roughly 20% of those sequences were non-productive. Several DR-DQ haplotypes were treated as single units for association and clustering because of strong linkage in the cohort. Donor age, sex, ethnicity and CMV serostatus were compiled together with the repertoire data. Every repertoire in the discovery cohort had been generated on one and the same sequencing platform. An early release covering 550 to 650 HLA-typed donors comprised 250 to 350 gigabases of sequencing data and approximately 80 million unique TCR sequences. The genetic ancestry cluster associated with self-reported Caucasian donors included 81% of the 350 to 500 genotyped donors. To study patterns of TCR occurrence, a later analysis re-analyzed previously published TCR beta repertoires from just over 650 donors and added high-resolution HLA genotyping. A later genetic analysis took genome-wide SNP genotypes for 398 of the 666 donors and used that subset as a discovery cohort. High-throughput TCR immunosequencing, statistical association of individual TCRs with disease status, and machine learning were combined to predict cytomegalovirus infection status. Rather than drawing on any new phenotypic data, the later analysis identified candidate immune exposures from TCR beta sequences and the way those sequences occurred across donors. Besides the first cohort of 666 subjects, a separate validation cohort made up of roughly 130 different subjects was used. HLA typing covered class I and class II loci at four-digit resolution. An earlier analysis of around 540 of the donors applied high-throughput TCR beta sequencing to assess whether each TCR beta V gene segment acted as functional or pseudogenic. The study was designed to test whether signatures of past pathogen exposure could be identified by cataloging public T cell receptors.

Preparation of the library involved the immunoSEQ multiplex PCR assay. For the multiplex PCR, a mixture combining 60 forward primers for TCR Vbeta segments and 13 reverse primers for TCR Jbeta segments was used. The CDR3 region of rearranged TCR beta genes was amplified from genomic DNA by a multiplex PCR assay. On the Illumina HiSeq System, the amplified TCR beta libraries were sequenced as 87-base-pair reads. Regarding the original processing steps: In a later analysis, tens of millions of unique TCR beta chains were counted across the roughly 670 repertoires, and approximately 11 million of these chains were shared by at least two donors. A nearest-neighbor algorithm error-corrected the raw reads and collapsed the reads into unique sequences, merging closely related sequences to remove PCR and sequencing errors. CDR3 sequences were aligned to IMGT reference sequences to assign V, D and J gene segments. For a sequence to be retained, a match of at least six nucleotides to both a V gene segment and a J gene segment was required. Rearrangements were classified as productive when the CDR3 lacked stop codons and remained in frame with V and J, and all other rearrangements were classified as non-productive. Following IMGT convention, CDR3 was defined as the stretch from the second conserved V-encoded cysteine up to the conserved J-encoded phenylalanine. In an earlier analysis of approximately 590 of the donors, sequences lacking an unambiguous match to a single V gene segment were excluded. An earlier analysis of 550 to 650 of the donors classified V segments as functional when productive rearrangements were above 56.7% and as segregating when the standard deviation between donors was above 5%. A statistical classification framework was built to diagnose cytomegalovirus status from the catalog of TCR beta chain sequences. In a later analysis, TCR nucleotide sequences were compared against IMGT/GENE-DB human TR gene sequences so that V and J genes could be assigned. In a later analysis, CDR3 sequences and most-parsimonious VDJ recombination scenarios were assigned using the TCRdist pipeline. In a later analysis, each TCR beta chain was defined by its CDR3 amino acid sequence together with its V-gene family, and reads lacking a unique V-gene family were excluded. In a later analysis, 450 to 600 highly shared, low-generation-probability nucleotide sequences were removed to address suspected cross-contamination and a sequencing artifact. A later analysis calculated a clonal expansion index for each public chain from normalized within-repertoire ranks of inferred template counts. In a later analysis, generation probabilities were computed with a VDJ recombination model fitted to out-of-frame rearrangements, and the resulting probabilities were checked against IGoR. In a later analysis, hypergeometric tests were used to score TCR-TCR, TCR-HLA and TCR-CMV co-occurrence, with a repertoire-size bias correction applied to TCR pairs. A later analysis estimated false discovery rates by permuting HLA or CMV assignments 20 times. A later analysis grouped co-occurring TCRs with DBSCAN, adding TCRdist sequence similarity when clustering within HLA-allele-positive subsets. Repertoires with fewer than 30,000 or more than 120,000 public chains, plus five repertoires with anomalous nucleotide sharing, were excluded from co-occurrence clustering. As stored in TCRdb, this immuneACCESS dataset retains in-frame rearrangements with V and J assigned. A fraction of the clones does not appear; measured against another copy, unresolved V genes explain less than half of the discrepancy, and the remainder lacks a known reason. The DNA was the basis for D and trimming; V, J and clone size are from that table. The sample has 170,000 or so clones on record, around 80% of them singletons. The ten largest clones take up 1.4% to 1.5% of the sample.

The cohort was made up of several hundred healthy bone marrow donors. All cohort members were sampled while nominally healthy, although unrecorded immune exposures were likely present. The donor tested CMV seropositive and was one of the 289 seropositive cohort members. Each donor provided a peripheral blood sample, and peripheral blood mononuclear cells were used for TCR beta sequencing. The Qiagen DNeasy Blood Extraction Kit was used to extract genomic DNA from the blood cell samples. V has 6 bases trimmed and J has 2 bases trimmed; junction bases matching no gene number 18. The cysteine opens and the phenylalanine closes a CDR3 of 19 amino acids. This entry keeps only the CDR3 DNA: 57 bases, framed from base 1. The germline V gene (reference sequence) supplies CDR1 MNHEY and CDR2 SMNVEV. Overall study results and their limits: According to a later analysis, TCR association rates differed among HLA loci, with DRB1 alleles showing the most associated TCRs and HLA-C alleles showing the fewest. A later analysis associated some 17,000 TCR beta sequences with specific HLA alleles at a false discovery rate of 0.05. For the cohort, immune exposure information was limited to CMV serostatus. In vitro tests confirmed that three of the cytomegalovirus-associated TCR beta chains recognize cytomegalovirus antigens. Across donors, most TCR sequences were observed very rarely, whereas some public TCRs were present in many individuals. A further reported finding was that TCR beta sequences accurately predicted the HLA-A and HLA-B alleles for most subjects in the first cohort. In an earlier analysis of approximately 590 of the donors, most TCR beta V segments appeared in productive rearrangements about 87% or about 30% of the time, broadly matching IMGT annotations. Compared with the approximately 670-donor mean, donors in an Asian-associated ancestry cluster had fewer N-insertions in productive TCRs, according to a later genetic analysis. Correlated functional status among segregating V segments might be attributable to linkage disequilibrium, but an unknown experimental factor could not be ruled out. The authors suggested that the approach could potentially be extended to other disease states and immunological phenotypes. Strong co-occurrence of HLA alleles, especially DR and DQ, made assigning TCR associations to individual alleles difficult. According to a later analysis, parvovirus B19, influenza, CMV and Epstein-Barr virus appeared linked to several top co-occurrence clusters. In a later analysis, most CMV-associated TCR beta chains were found to appear HLA-restricted, with HLA associations seemingly driven largely by CMV exposure. In the study, some 160 TCR beta chains were listed as associated with cytomegalovirus. A later genetic analysis associated a missense DCLRE1C variant with V-gene and J-gene trimming of TCR beta chains, and an independent cohort replicated the association. Because the 87-base-pair reads could not distinguish some IMGT-functional V segments, including TRBV6-2 and TRBV6-3, those segments were excluded. The presence/absence analyses assumed that sequencing depth was roughly uniform across donors, and that assumption may not be true. A cluster of highly shared sequence variants was judged likely to be a technical artifact of the sequencing pipeline. Only TCR beta chains were sequenced in this cohort, and the absence of alpha or paired-chain data limited detectable features. In both the original and validation cohorts, the classifier was reported to diagnose cytomegalovirus status with high specificity and sensitivity. Because counts were too low, under 20 rarely observed V segments, including chromosome 9 orphons, were left out of the earlier analysis of several hundred of the donors. HLA typing was unavailable for some donors at each locus, so association tests used only the typed subset. In a later analysis, HLA-associated TCR beta chains were found to be more clonally expanded and to have lower generation probabilities than equally common non-associated chains.

This receptor was taken from a young woman in good health and CMV-seropositive. This receptor chain uses TRBV27 and TRBJ2-7; 11 bases in the middle match TRBD2. The sequenced sample was PBMCs. The CDR3 amino acid sequence is: CASSDLLAGVVGIPYEQYF. The DNA reads TGTGCCAGCAGCGACCTACTAGCGGGGGTTGTAGGGATTCCCTACGAGCAGTACTTC.